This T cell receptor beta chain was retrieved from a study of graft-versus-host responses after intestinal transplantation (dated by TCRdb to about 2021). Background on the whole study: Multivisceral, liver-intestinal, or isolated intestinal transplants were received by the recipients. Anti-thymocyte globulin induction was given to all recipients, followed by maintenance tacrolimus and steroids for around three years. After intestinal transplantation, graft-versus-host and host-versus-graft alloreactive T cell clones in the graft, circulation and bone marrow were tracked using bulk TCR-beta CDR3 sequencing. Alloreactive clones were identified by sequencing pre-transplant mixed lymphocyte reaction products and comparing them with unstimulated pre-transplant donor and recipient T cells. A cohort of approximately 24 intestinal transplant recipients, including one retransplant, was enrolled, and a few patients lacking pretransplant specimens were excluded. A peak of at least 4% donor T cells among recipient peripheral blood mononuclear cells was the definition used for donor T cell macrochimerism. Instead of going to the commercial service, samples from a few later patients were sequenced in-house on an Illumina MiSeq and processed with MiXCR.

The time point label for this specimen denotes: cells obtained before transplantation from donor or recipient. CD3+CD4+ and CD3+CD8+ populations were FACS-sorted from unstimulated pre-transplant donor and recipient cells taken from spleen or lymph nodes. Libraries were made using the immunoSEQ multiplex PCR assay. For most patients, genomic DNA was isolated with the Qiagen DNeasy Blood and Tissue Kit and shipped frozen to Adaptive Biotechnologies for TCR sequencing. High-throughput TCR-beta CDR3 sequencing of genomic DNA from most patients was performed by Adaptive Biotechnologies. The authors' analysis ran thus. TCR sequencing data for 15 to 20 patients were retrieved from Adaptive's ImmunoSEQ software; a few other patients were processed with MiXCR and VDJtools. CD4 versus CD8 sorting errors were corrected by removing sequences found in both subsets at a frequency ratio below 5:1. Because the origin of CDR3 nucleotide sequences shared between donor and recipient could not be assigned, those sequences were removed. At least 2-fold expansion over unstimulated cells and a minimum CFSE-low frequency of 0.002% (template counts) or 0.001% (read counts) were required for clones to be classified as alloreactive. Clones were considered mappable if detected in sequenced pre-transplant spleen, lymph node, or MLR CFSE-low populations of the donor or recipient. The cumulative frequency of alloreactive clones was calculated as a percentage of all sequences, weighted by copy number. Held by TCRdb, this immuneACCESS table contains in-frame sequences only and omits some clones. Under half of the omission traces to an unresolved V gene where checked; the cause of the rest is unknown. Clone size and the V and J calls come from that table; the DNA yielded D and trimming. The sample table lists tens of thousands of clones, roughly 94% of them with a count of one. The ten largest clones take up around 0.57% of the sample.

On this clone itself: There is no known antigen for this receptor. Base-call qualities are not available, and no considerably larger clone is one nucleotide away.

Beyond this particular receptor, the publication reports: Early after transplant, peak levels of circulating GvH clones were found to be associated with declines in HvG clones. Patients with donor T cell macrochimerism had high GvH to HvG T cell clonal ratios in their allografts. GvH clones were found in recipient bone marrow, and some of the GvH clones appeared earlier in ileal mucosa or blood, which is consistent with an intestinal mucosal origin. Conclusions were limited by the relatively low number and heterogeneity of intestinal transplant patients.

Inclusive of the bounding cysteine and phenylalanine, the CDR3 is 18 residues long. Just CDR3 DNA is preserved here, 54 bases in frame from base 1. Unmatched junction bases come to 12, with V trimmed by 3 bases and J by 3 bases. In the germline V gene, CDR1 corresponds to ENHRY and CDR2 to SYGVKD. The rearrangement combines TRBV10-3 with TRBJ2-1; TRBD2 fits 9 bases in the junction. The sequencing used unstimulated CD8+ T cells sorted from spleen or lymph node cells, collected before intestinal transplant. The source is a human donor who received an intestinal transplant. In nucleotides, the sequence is TGTGCCATCAGTGACCTCTTCCCCAGCGGGAGGTACTACAATGAGCAGTTCTTC. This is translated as CAISDLFPSGRYYNEQFF.